Presented here are 19 T cell receptor beta chains from one specimen sequenced in a study of T-cell reconstitution after alpha-beta-depleted transplantation in children. TCRbeta library construction was performed incorporating unique molecular identifiers. Via MiXCR, TCRdb re-called the PCR reads, giving one row per CDR3 protein. The sample lists 350,000 to 450,000 distinct CDR3 sequences; about 14% were seen once. The sample consisted of PBMCs, taken from the stem cell graft. The receptors shown here come from a human donor who donated a stem cell graft to a child with Fanconi anemia.

The genes are TRBV18 and TRBJ1-1; TRBD1 matches at 9 bases. Germline CDR1 reads KGHSH; CDR2 reads LQKENI. V was clipped by 3 bases and J by 4 bases; unmatched bases: 6. The CDR3 is made up of 15 amino acids. For the CDR3, the DNA is TGTGCCAGCTCACCGGGGACAGGGCCGGGCACTGAAGCTTTCTTT. Translation gives CASSPGTGPGTEAFF.

This clonotype was seen repeatedly, ten times or more. The V and J genes are TRBV6-5 and TRBJ2-5; D possibly corresponds to TRBD2 (6 bases). The CDR3 covers 14 residues. V was trimmed by 10 bases and J by 5 bases, leaving 20 bases between them. Per germline, CDR1 MNHEY and CDR2 SVGAGI. CDR3 bases: TGTGCCACGCTCGGGCCTCGTGGGGGGGAGACCCAGTACTTC. Its translation is CATLGPRGGETQYF.

Ten or more counts support this clonotype. The chain combines TRBV20-1 with TRBJ2-3; 9 bases agree with TRBD2. The germline V gene has CDR1 DFQATT and CDR2 SNEGSKA (reference sequence). The CDR3 contains 14 residues. With 4 bases clipped from V and 3 bases from J, the junction kept 5 bases outside the gene matches. The CDR3: CSATIAGETDTQYF. The CDR3 DNA sequence: TGCAGTGCTACAATAGCGGGGGAGACAGATACGCAGTATTTT.

This clonotype was recorded a few times. The rearrangement links TRBV6-6 to TRBJ2-3; D perhaps matches TRBD2 (5 bases). Germline V lookup: CDR1 MNHNY, CDR2 SVGAGI (reference sequence). The length of the CDR3 is 12 residues. The V end lost 4 bases, the J end lost 5 bases, and 7 bases lay between the germline ends. For the CDR3, the DNA is TGTGCCAGCAGTTTCGGGGAAGATACGCAGTATTTT. Protein: CASSFGEDTQYF.

V is TRBV7-9 and J is TRBJ1-5; TRBD1 agrees at 8 bases. CDR1 is SEHNR and CDR2 is FQNEAQ in the germline V gene (reference sequence). The CDR3 is 17 amino acids. V was clipped by 4 bases and J by 0 bases; unmatched bases: 8. The DNA of the CDR3 is TGTGCCAGCAGCTCGACGGACAGGGACCATAGCAATCAGCCCCAGCATTTT. The encoded protein is CASSSTDRDHSNQPQHF.

V and J are TRBV9 and TRBJ1-4, with a tentative D call TRBD1 (5 bases). Trimming cost V 2 bases and J 12 bases, with 17 bases left between them. CDR1 is SGDLS and CDR2 is YYNGEE in the germline V gene. CDR3 length: 14 residues. The CDR3 DNA sequence: TGTGCCAGCAGCGTCCGGGACTGGGGCGGGGAACTGTTTTTT. It translates to CASSVRDWGGELFF. Complete variable domain (other parts from reference TRBV9 and TRBJ1-4): DSGVTQTPKHLITATGQRVTLRCSPRSGDLSVYWYQQSLDQGLQFLIQYYNGEERAKGNILERFSAQQFPDLHSELNLSSLELGDSALYFCASSVRDWGGELFFGSGTQLSVL.

This clonotype was seen ten or more times. The genes are TRBV29-1 and TRBJ2-1, with D possibly matching TRBD2 (5 bases). The V gene's germline CDR1 is SQVTM and CDR2 ANQGSEA. CDR3 length: 13 residues. Trimming left V 8 bases short and J 0 bases short, with 11 bases between. The CDR3 DNA is TGCAGCTCCCTGGGGAGCTCCTACAATGAGCAGTTCTTC. This encodes CSSLGSSYNEQFF.

This clonotype was counted only a few times. This chain links TRBV6-1 with TRBJ1-2, with D perhaps matching TRBD1 (5 bases). CDR1 and CDR2 from the germline V gene are MNHNS and SASEGT. The V and J ends lost 0 bases and 4 bases respectively, with 9 bases between them. This CDR3 region has 14 residues. The CDR3 bases are TGTGCCAGCAGTGAAGCCGACAGCGTCTATGGCTACACCTTC. Translation gives CASSEADSVYGYTF.

This rearrangement joins TRBV12-3 or TRBV12-4 to TRBJ2-7, with TRBD1 as a possible D gene (6 bases). The V gene lost 7 bases and the J gene lost 5 bases, with 18 bases spanning the gap. The length of the CDR3 is 14 residues. The CDR3 nucleotides are TGTGCCAGCACTTTGACAGGATCGGGGCACGAGCAGTACTTC. The encoded protein is CASTLTGSGHEQYF.

The gene calls are TRBV5-1 and TRBJ1-1; TRBD1 agrees at 7 bases. The CDR3 length is 15 residues. CDR1 is SGHRS and CDR2 is YFSETQ in the germline V gene. V shed 0 bases and J 2 bases; nucleotides not matched to a gene: 4. The CDR3 DNA is TGCGCCAGCAGCTTGGGGTACAGGGGAAACACTGAAGCTTTCTTT. It is translated as CASSLGYRGNTEAFF.

V is TRBV28 and J is TRBJ2-7; TRBD1 matches at 9 bases. V trimming: 4 bases; J trimming: 0 bases; junction bases outside the gene matches: 4. Germline CDR1 MDHEN, CDR2 SYDVKM. The length of the CDR3 is 15 residues. The CDR3 nucleotides are TGTGCCAGCAGTTCCACAGGGGGCGGCTCCTACGAGCAGTACGTC. Translation: CASSSTGGGSYEQYV.

V gene TRBV20-1 combines with J gene TRBJ2-4; no definite D call. V lost 1 base and J 8 bases, leaving 9 bases between the germline ends. Germline V gene sequence: CDR1 DFQATT, CDR2 SNEGSKA (reference sequence). The CDR3 length is 12 residues. The CDR3 coding sequence is TGCAGTGCTAGAGGGAGCGCGGACATTCAGTACTTC. It translates to CSARGSADIQYF.

The V and J genes are TRBV28 and TRBJ2-7; D possibly corresponds to TRBD2 (5 bases). Per the germline V gene, CDR1 is MDHEN and CDR2 is SYDVKM. The CDR3 spans 13 residues. V dropped 4 bases and J dropped 7 bases, with 14 bases sitting between them. The CDR3 protein is CASSYGPGREQYV. In DNA, the CDR3 is TGTGCCAGCAGTTACGGTCCGGGAAGGGAGCAGTACGTC.

This clonotype was found many times. This sequence joins TRBV29-1 and TRBJ2-1, with 7 bases matching TRBD1. This CDR3 comprises 14 residues. Germline V CDR1 and CDR2: SQVTM, ANQGSEA. Trimming took 6 bases from V and 3 from J; bases not matched to a gene: 8. In DNA, the CDR3 is TGCAGCGTCACCCGACAGGGAGACTACAATGAGCAGTTCTTC. Protein sequence: CSVTRQGDYNEQFF.

This clonotype has only a few counts. CDR3 region: CASSLDRTREPQHF. In nucleotides, the CDR3 is TGTGCCAGCAGTTTGGACAGAACGCGGGAGCCCCAGCATTTT. This chain links TRBV6-5 with TRBJ1-5; tentatively, D is TRBD1 (6 bases). This CDR3 is 14 amino acids long. CDR1 MNHEY and CDR2 SVGAGI come from the germline V gene. V dropped 4 bases and J dropped 8 bases, with 15 bases sitting between them.

This clonotype has a handful of counts. The chain carries TRBV5-6 and TRBJ1-1; D is possibly TRBD1 (5 bases). The V end lost 2 bases, the J end lost 2 bases, and 10 bases lay between the germline ends. This CDR3 has 14 residues. Germline CDR1 is SGHDT and CDR2 is YYEEEE. CDR3 loop: CASSLPGYNTEAFF. The CDR3 DNA reads as TGTGCCAGCAGCTTACCAGGGTACAACACTGAAGCTTTCTTT.

This clonotype was detected ten times or more. The CDR3 reads CASSFGYSGADTQYF. The DNA for the CDR3 is TGTGCCAGCAGCTTTGGATATAGCGGGGCAGATACGCAGTATTTT. The chain employs TRBV5-6 and TRBJ2-3; 8 nucleotides align to TRBD2. V lost 2 bases and J lost 4; bases outside the gene matches: 6. This CDR3 spans 15 amino acids. Germline V lookup: CDR1 SGHDT, CDR2 YYEEEE.

This clonotype was seen only a few times. This sequence joins TRBV27 and TRBJ2-1; D may correspond to TRBD1 or TRBD2 (5 bases each). This CDR3 is 14 amino acids long. Germline CDR1 is MNHEY and CDR2 is SMNVEV (reference sequence). The V gene lost 5 bases and the J gene lost 7 bases, with 15 bases spanning the gap. DNA of the CDR3: TGTGCCAGCAGTCTGAGGGACCCACGGAATGAGCAGTTCTTC. Protein product: CASSLRDPRNEQFF.

This clonotype has a handful of counts. The rearrangement joins TRBV6-2 or TRBV6-3 to TRBJ1-2; a possible D gene is TRBD1 (6 bases). From germline, CDR1 is MNHEY and CDR2 SVGEGT. The CDR3 has 13 amino acids. V was trimmed by 6 bases and J by 8 bases, leaving 16 bases between them. This chain's CDR3 is CASSFTGTNGYTF. The CDR3 DNA reads TGTGCCAGCAGCTTCACCGGGACAAACGGCTACACCTTC.